A selection of T cell receptor beta chains follows, all from one sample in a study of radiation and T cells in renal cell carcinoma. Assay: immunoSEQ multiplex PCR; the TCRdb copy retains only in-frame clones and omits some. The sample contains 90,000 to 100,000 clones, 75% to 90% of which appear only once. This sample comprised blood, obtained from a patient whose treatment included radiotherapy and nephrectomy. The origin of the receptors is a man in his forties or fifties with renal cell carcinoma. Each CDR3 is given with its conserved first and last residue. Each record gives: J gene, V gene, D gene, clone size, CDR3 DNA, CDR3 protein. The D gene is left open where the match is weak. A row's size may be missing; if present it is once, few, many or a size class.

TRBJ1-3	TRBV9	.	.	TGTGCCAGCAGCGTATTCGACGGACCCTCTGGAAACACCATATATTTT	CASSVFDGPSGNTIYF
TRBJ1-2	TRBV9	.	.	TGTGCCAGCAGCCCCTTAGGGGCCCCCTATGGCTACACCTTC	CASSPLGAPYGYTF
TRBJ1-6	TRBV2	TRBD1	.	TGTGCCAGCAGGGGGACAGGCTCACCCCTCCACTTT	CASRGTGSPLHF
TRBJ2-3	TRBV6-5	TRBD1	.	TGTGCCAGCAACGGACAGGGCTACCACACAGATACGCAGTATTTT	CASNGQGYHTDTQYF
TRBJ2-1	TRBV9	.	.	TGTGCCAGCAGCGTAACTTCTGAGCAGTTCTTC	CASSVTSEQFF
TRBJ2-5	TRBV2	TRBD1	.	TGTGCCAGCAGCGGCGGGACAGGGGGCGCAGGAGAGACCCAGTACTTC	CASSGGTGGAGETQYF
TRBJ2-3	TRBV10-3	.	once	TGTGCCATCAGCGGGGATAGGGACACAGATACGCAGTATTTT	CAISGDRDTDTQYF
TRBJ2-2	TRBV4-1	TRBD1	.	TGCGCCAGCAGACGGGGACAGGGAGAAACCGGGGAGCTGTTTTTT	CASRRGQGETGELFF
TRBJ1-2	TRBV19	TRBD1	.	TGTGCCAGTAGTTCGCAACAGGGGACCTATGGCTACACCTTC	CASSSQQGTYGYTF
TRBJ2-1	TRBV4-1	.	.	TGCGCCAGCAGCCAAGGGAGGAACCCCTACAATGAGCAGTTCTTC	CASSQGRNPYNEQFF
TRBJ2-2	TRBV9	.	.	TGTGCCAGCAGCGCCCCCGGGGAGCTGTTTTTT	CASSAPGELFF
TRBJ1-2	TRBV6-5	.	.	TGTGCCAGCAGGCCGACGGCTAACTATGGCTACACCTTC	CASRPTANYGYTF
TRBJ2-5	TRBV5-1	TRBD2	.	TGCGCCAGCAGCCTACAGGGCGGGGGGGAGACCCAGTACTTC	CASSLQGGGETQYF
TRBJ1-4	TRBV11-2	.	.	TGTGCCAGCAGCTTCGTCCCCATTCAGGGTCGGATGGGAGAAAAACTGTTTTTT	CASSFVPIQGRMGEKLFF
TRBJ2-3	TRBV5-1	.	.	TGCGCCAGCCGCTCAGGGGGGGCTGGTCCAGATACGCAGTATTTT	CASRSGGAGPDTQYF
TRBJ2-7	TRBV7-9	.	.	TGTGCCAGCAGCTTAGTGTGGTCCTACGAGCAGTACTTC	CASSLVWSYEQYF
TRBJ2-7	TRBV6-5	.	.	TGTGCCAGCAGTTACTCGTCCCGGGGCTATTCCTACGAGCAGTACTTC	CASSYSSRGYSYEQYF
TRBJ1-1	TRBV15	.	.	TGTGCCACCAGCCTCCAAAACCGGGACCACTTGATACCTTTCTTT	CATSLQNRDHLIPFF